These 28 T cell receptor beta chains were all obtained from the same sample, sequenced in a study of blood T cells in healthy people across ages (dated by TCRdb to between 2014 and 2016). Libraries were prepared through 5' RACE. TCRdb lists the instrument as Illumina HiSeq 2500. A second PCR of roughly 6 to 11 cycles was run with a J-beta primer mix and a sample-barcoded 5' primer. TCRdb passed the public sequencing reads through fastp at Q25 and MiXCR, retaining productive beta sequences. Rows merge per CDR3 protein into single entries with the most common DNA and genes. This sample is represented by over 950,000 distinct CDR3 sequences; roughly half of them were singletons. Roughly 23% of the sample is held by the ten biggest clonotypes. Material for sequencing was blood. All receptors come from a woman aged 55-69 years in good health.

The J gene is TRBJ2-7, the V gene TRBV4-1; 8 bases match TRBD1. Trimming removed 3 bases from V and 2 bases from J; junction bases left unmatched: 6. This CDR3 region has 15 residues. Germline CDR1 MGHRA, CDR2 YSYEKL. CDR3 amino acids: CASSQVDRAAYEQYF. The CDR3 coding sequence is TGCGCCAGCAGCCAGGTGGACAGGGCAGCCTACGAGCAGTACTTC.

This clonotype was counted between two and nine times. V and J are TRBV20-1 and TRBJ2-1; no clear D. In germline, CDR1 is DFQATT, CDR2 SNEGSKA (reference sequence). V was clipped by 0 bases and J by 10 bases, with 7 bases between them. CDR3 size: 11 residues. CDR3 coding DNA: TGCAGTGCTAGAGATCGAACCGAGCAGTTCTTC. It is translated as CSARDRTEQFF.

The chain links TRBV4-1 to TRBJ2-2, with a weak D call TRBD1 (6 bases). Trimming cost V 8 bases and J 1 base, with 11 bases left between them. This CDR3 has 14 residues. Germline CDR1 MGHRA, CDR2 YSYEKL. The CDR3 DNA reads TGCGCCAGCCAGGGGTACGTGAACACCGGGGAGCTGTTTTTT. Amino acids: CASQGYVNTGELFF.

V usage is TRBV24-1 and J usage is TRBJ2-4; D gene unclear. The J call may be in error: the DNA end matches TRBJ2-7 better. This CDR3 has 14 residues. CDR1 is KGHDR and CDR2 is SFDVKD in the germline V gene. As DNA, the CDR3 is TGTGCCACCAGTGAAGGGAAGGGCTCCTACGAGCAGTACTTC. It yields the protein CATSEGKGSYEQYF.

This CDR3 is CSASGVGYSNQPQHF. The CDR3 bases are TGCAGTGCTAGCGGGGTTGGTTATAGCAATCAGCCCCAGCATTTT. The chain is built from TRBV20-1 and TRBJ1-5; D gene ambiguous. With 3 bases removed from V and 0 bases from J, the gap between germline ends came to 12 bases. The germline CDR1 and CDR2 sequences are DFQATT and SNEGSKA (reference sequence). CDR3 length: 15 amino acids.

The chain carries TRBV20-1 and TRBJ1-4, with 10 bases fitting TRBD1. The CDR3 is 17 residues long. The V segment lost 6 bases and the J segment 0 bases; nucleotides outside the gene matches: 10. Germline CDR1 and CDR2: DFQATT and SNEGSKA (reference sequence). CDR3 sequence: CSAPRRDRGSTNEKLFF. The CDR3 coding sequence is TGCAGTGCCCCGAGACGGGACAGGGGATCAACTAATGAAAAACTGTTTTTT.

The J gene is TRBJ2-7, the V gene TRBV6-5; D call uncertain. There are 15 residues in the CDR3. Germline lookup yields CDR1 MNHEY and CDR2 SVGAGI. Trimming took 0 bases from V and 1 from J, leaving 10 bases between them. The CDR3 coding sequence is TGTGCCAGCAGTTACTCGCTCTCGTCGTCCTACGAGCAGTACTTC. Protein product: CASSYSLSSSYEQYF.

As regards this clonotype: It is likely a read error, because the conserved phenylalanine at the end of the CDR3 is missing. The chain employs TRBV6-1 and TRBJ1-2, with D perhaps matching TRBD1 (5 bases). This CDR3 has 11 residues. Germline lookup yields CDR1 MNHNS and CDR2 SASEGT. The V end lost 6 bases, the J end lost 6 bases, and 8 bases lay between the germline ends. Written as DNA, the CDR3 is TGTGCCAGCAGAGGGACGGATGGCTACACCTCC. This sequence encodes CASRGTDGYTS.

This chain connects TRBV29-1 to TRBJ2-1; D is unclear. The CDR3 has 12 residues. The V end was cut by 0 bases, the J end by 13 bases, with 13 bases between. The germline V gene encodes CDR1 SQVTM and CDR2 ANQGSEA. In nucleotides, the CDR3 is TGCAGCGTTGAAGAAAGCCAAGAGACCCAGTTCTTC. Translated: CSVEESQETQFF.

The V gene is TRBV28, the J gene TRBJ2-1; D remains ambiguous. Trimming took off 6 bases at V and 0 bases at J, with 12 bases between the two ends. This CDR3 has 15 residues. Germline V gene lookup returns CDR1 MDHEN and CDR2 SYDVKM. The DNA of the CDR3 is TGTGCCAGCAGCCTTCATAGTAACTCCTACAATGAGCAGTTCTTC. Translating it yields CASSLHSNSYNEQFF. Full variable domain (remainder filled in from reference TRBV28 and TRBJ2-1): DVKVTQSSRYLVKRTGEKVFLECVQDMDHENMFWYRQDPGLGLRLIYFSYDVKMKEKGDIPEGYSVSREKKERFSLILESASTNQTSMYLCASSLHSNSYNEQFFGPGTRLTVL.

The sample holds a few counts of this clonotype. This chain connects TRBV6-5 to TRBJ2-5; the D gene is possibly TRBD2 (5 bases). This CDR3 is built from 14 residues. Germline lookup yields CDR1 MNHEY and CDR2 SVGAGI. Trimming stripped 6 bases from V and 11 bases from J, with 22 bases between. CDR3 region: CASSADQVRRMQYF. The CDR3 DNA is TGTGCCAGCAGCGCGGACCAGGTTAGGAGGATGCAGTACTTC.

The chain links TRBV6-5 to TRBJ2-7; perhaps TRBD2 as D (6 bases). CDR1 is MNHEY, CDR2 SVGAGI, per germline. This CDR3 contains 15 residues. V was shortened by 6 bases and J by 7 bases, with 22 bases between the two germline ends. The CDR3 loop is CASSETGGLPTEQYF. DNA for the CDR3: TGTGCCAGCAGCGAAACCGGGGGACTCCCCACGGAGCAGTACTTC.

The chain links TRBV4-3 to TRBJ2-2; D gene uncertain. The germline V gene has CDR1 LGHNA and CDR2 YSLEER. The germline V and J ends were trimmed by 5 bases and 5 bases, with 15 bases remaining between them. The CDR3 runs to 15 residues. This CDR3 is CASSNKNTVTGELFF. In DNA, the CDR3 is TGCGCCAGCAGCAACAAGAACACCGTAACCGGGGAGCTGTTTTTT.

The rearrangement uses TRBV11-2 and TRBJ2-7; tentatively, D is TRBD1 (6 bases). Germline V gene lookup returns CDR1 SGHAT and CDR2 FQNNGV. The CDR3 has 13 amino acids. Trimming pared 5 bases from V and 2 bases from J, leaving 10 bases between. CDR3 in DNA: TGTGCCAGCAGCAAGAACAGGGCCTACGAGCAGTACTTC. This sequence encodes CASSKNRAYEQYF.

A single count supports this clonotype. This chain joins TRBV7-8 and TRBJ2-4, with D unclear. The CDR3 spans 15 residues. Germline V gene data show CDR1 as SGHVS and CDR2 as FQNEAQ. Trimming took 5 bases from V and 0 from J, leaving 11 bases between them. CDR3 coding DNA: TGTGCCAGCAGCCCGGCCGGCCGAGCCAAAAACATTCAGTACTTC. It encodes CASSPAGRAKNIQYF.

This clonotype was seen a few times. This chain connects TRBV10-3 to TRBJ1-5; 10 positions match TRBD1. The CDR3 is 14 amino acids. The V and J ends lost 8 bases and 1 base, in that order; junction bases with no gene match: 2. From germline, CDR1 is ENHRY and CDR2 SYGVKD. The CDR3 protein is CAIGDRGSNQPQHF. The CDR3, as DNA: TGTGCCATCGGGGACAGGGGAAGCAATCAGCCCCAGCATTTT.

A note on this clonotype: A junction boundary mismatches the germline segment, possibly from a read error. J is TRBJ1-5 and V is TRBV7-2, with D unresolved. This CDR3 is built from 13 residues. The germline gives CDR1 SGHTA, CDR2 FQGNSA. The CDR3 reads CASGFNSNQPQHF. The CDR3 DNA reads as TGTGCCAGCGGCTTCAATAGCAATCAGCCCCAGCATTTT.

The V gene is TRBV4-2, the J gene TRBJ2-7; 9 nucleotides agree with TRBD1. Germline trimming cut 4 bases from V and 5 bases from J; bases unmatched to any gene: 6. Germline V gene data show CDR1 as LGHNA and CDR2 as YNFKEQ. The CDR3 is 14 residues long. The CDR3 here is CASSPRDRAHEQYF. Here the CDR3 DNA reads TGTGCCAGCAGCCCCCGGGACAGGGCCCACGAGCAGTACTTC.

This clonotype was picked up a small number of times. The chain couples TRBV19 to TRBJ1-2; possibly TRBD1 for D (5 bases). CDR3 length equals 14 residues. V was shortened by 4 bases and J by 2 bases, with 11 bases between the two germline ends. Germline CDR1 is LNHDA and CDR2 is SQIVND (reference sequence). CDR3 protein: CASSTRDRNYGYTF. CDR3 coding DNA: TGTGCCAGTAGTACCCGGGACCGCAACTATGGCTACACCTTC.

The V call is TRBV12-3 or TRBV12-4, the J call TRBJ1-2, with D maybe TRBD1 (5 bases). The V end was cut by 6 bases, the J end by 4 bases, with 12 bases between. The CDR3 extends over 13 amino acids. CDR3 in amino acids: CASRRAGLYGYTF. DNA of the CDR3: TGTGCCAGCAGACGGGCAGGGCTCTATGGCTACACCTTC.

This clonotype was detected a few times. The chain combines TRBV4-1 with TRBJ1-1; a possible D gene is TRBD1 (5 bases). The CDR3 sequence is 16 residues long. Germline V lookup: CDR1 MGHRA, CDR2 YSYEKL. V shed 0 bases and J shed 5 bases, with 16 bases lying between them. As DNA, the CDR3 is TGCGCCAGCAGCCAAGAATCTGAGGGGTTAGGTACTGAAGCTTTCTTT. Translating gives CASSQESEGLGTEAFF.

The sample holds a few counts of this clonotype. The chain joins TRBV20-1 to TRBJ2-5; possible D gene TRBD2, 6 bases. This CDR3 is built from 12 residues. Between the trimmed V and J ends, which lost 6 bases and 3 bases, there was a span of 11 bases. The V gene's germline CDR1 is DFQATT and CDR2 SNEGSKA (reference sequence). DNA of the CDR3: TGCAGTGCGGCAGGAGGGAAAGAGACCCAGTACTTC. This gives the protein CSAAGGKETQYF.

This clonotype was picked up a small number of times. The gene calls are TRBV11-3 and TRBJ2-3; possible D gene TRBD2, 6 bases. The V gene lost 0 bases and the J gene lost 5 bases, with 15 bases spanning the gap. The germline V gene encodes CDR1 SGHNT and CDR2 YENEEA. The CDR3 sequence is 16 residues long. This CDR3 reads CASSLESTGVGDTQYF. DNA of the CDR3: TGTGCCAGCAGCTTAGAATCAACGGGAGTCGGAGATACGCAGTATTTT.

This chain joins TRBV7-2 and TRBJ2-1; the D gene is possibly TRBD2 (6 bases). The CDR3 runs 18 residues. In germline, CDR1 is SGHTA, CDR2 FQGNSA. The V and J ends lost 1 base and 0 bases respectively, with 16 bases between them. The CDR3 sequence is CASSLERGGPSSYNEQFF. CDR3 coding DNA: TGTGCCAGCAGCTTAGAGAGGGGAGGCCCGAGCTCCTACAATGAGCAGTTCTTC.

V gene TRBV5-1 combines with J gene TRBJ2-7; 9 nucleotides line up with TRBD1. CDR3 length: 15 residues. The V gene's germline CDR1 is SGHRS and CDR2 YFSETQ. V lost 3 bases and J lost 6; bases outside the gene matches: 10. CDR3 residues: CASSSTPGTGTEQYF. The CDR3, as DNA: TGCGCCAGCAGCTCAACTCCAGGGACAGGGACCGAGCAGTACTTC.

The rearrangement uses TRBV12-3 or TRBV12-4 and TRBJ2-7; TRBD2 agrees at 7 bases. Trimming took 5 bases from V and 5 from J; bases not matched to a gene: 6. The CDR3 contains 13 residues. The CDR3 spells CASSLPGLNEQYF. Here the CDR3 DNA reads TGTGCCAGCAGTCTGCCGGGACTAAACGAGCAGTACTTC.

This clonotype has ten or more counts. The chain uses TRBV6-1 and TRBJ1-5; D is unresolved. CDR1 and CDR2 (germline): MNHNS, SASEGT. V lost 3 bases and J lost 1, with 1 base in between. The CDR3 spans 12 residues. The CDR3 spells CASSDSNQPQHF. DNA of the CDR3: TGTGCCAGCAGTGACAGCAATCAGCCCCAGCATTTT.

The genes are TRBV9 and TRBJ1-2, with TRBD1 as a possible D gene (5 bases). Trimming took off 0 bases at V and 13 bases at J, with 16 bases between the two ends. The CDR3 extends over 13 amino acids. The germline V gene has CDR1 SGDLS and CDR2 YYNGEE. CDR3 nucleotides: TGTGCCAGCAGCGTAGGGGGACGGGCCTCTCTCACCTTC. This gives the protein CASSVGGRASLTF.